The sequence of this T cell receptor beta chain was determined in a study of CD8+ T cells in alopecia areata. Across the study: Treated patients swallowed 5 to 10 mg of oral tofacitinib twice daily. Regarding the study as a whole: Tofacitinib significantly lowered scalp clonality and expanded CD8+ clones among the top 100. Many expanded lesional clones persisted in scalp and blood during tofacitinib.

cDNA reverse transcribed from extracted RNA served as the sequencing template. Some clones are missing from TCRdb's copy, which holds only in-frame ones; the method was immunoSEQ multiplex PCR. Here the sample spans some 190,000 clones, around 64% being singletons. The treatment here: oral pan-JAK inhibitor, 5-10 mg twice daily. Individuals with alopecia areata gave both lesional scalp punch biopsies and peripheral blood for collection. To note about this clone: Its antigen remains unidentified.

CDR3 length: 14 residues. Trimming removed 0 bases at V and 6 bases at J, with 12 bases between. CDR1 and CDR2 (germline): MGHRA, YSYEKL. This material consisted of CD4+ T cells sorted from blood, taken between weeks 49 and 50, from a patient treated with tofacitinib. The receptor was derived from a human donor with alopecia areata. This chain links TRBV4-1 with TRBJ2-7; perhaps TRBD1 as D (7 bases). This CDR3 is CASSQEYQGGEQYF. DNA for the CDR3: TGCGCCAGCAGCCAAGAGTACCAGGGGGGCGAGCAGTACTTC.